This TCR beta chain was observed in a study of post-analysis software for immune sequencing data. About this clonotype itself: As yet, its antigen is unknown.

This CDR3 comprises 11 residues. Overall study results and limits: The study found TRBV5-6, TRBV5-1 and TRBV20-1 among 4 or 5 TRBV segments more frequent in patients than controls.

Unique molecular identifiers tagged the TCR beta cDNA libraries. MiXCR was run by TCRdb on the PCR reads, yielding one entry per CDR3 protein. The sample includes hundreds of thousands of distinct CDR3 sequences, 35% to 40% of them seen just once. This clonotype was obtained from a girl under 18 with multiple sclerosis. The sequenced sample consisted of blood. The chain couples TRBV21-1 to TRBJ2-5. TRBV21-1 is a listed pseudogene. The CDR3: CASSSYETQYF. The CDR3 coding sequence is TGTGCCAGCAGCTCATACGAGACCCAGTACTTC.